The 17 T cell receptor beta chains below come from one sample, sequenced in a study of molecular identifiers for immune sequencing clone quantification (dated by TCRdb to between 2017 and 2018). Library preparation was by PCR. Sequencing used an Illumina HiSeq 4000. TCRdb reprocessing: public reads trimmed at Q25 with fastp, clones called with MiXCR, in-frame beta chains kept. Entries are consolidated by CDR3 protein sequence, retaining the most common genes and DNA. The sample yields approximately 670,000 distinct CDR3 sequences; roughly 21% were counted once. The ten largest clones represent 0.7% to 1% of the sample. The sample taken for sequencing was naive CD8+ T cells from blood, with Jurkat cell RNA spiked in. What the cell subset or site label conveys for this sample: FACS-sorted CD8+CD4-CCR7+CD45RA+ naive T cells. These receptors originate from a human donor in good health. Some libraries in this study had Jurkat cell RNA spiked in.

This clonotype was seen many times. The V gene is TRBV5-4, the J gene TRBJ2-3; no clear D gene. V was shortened by 4 bases and J by 6 bases, with 18 bases between the two germline ends. Germline CDR1 reads SGHNT; CDR2 reads YYREEE (reference sequence). The CDR3 contains 15 residues. The CDR3 coding sequence is TGTGCCAGCAGCCTTACGGGCCAGAGTTCGGATACGCAGTATTTT. Translated, it gives CASSLTGQSSDTQYF.

This clonotype was counted ten times or more. The V gene is TRBV5-6, the J gene TRBJ2-7; no clear D gene. The CDR3 runs 11 residues. The V gene lost 3 bases and the J gene lost 4 bases, with 5 bases spanning the gap. The V gene's germline CDR1 is SGHDT and CDR2 YYEEEE. The CDR3 DNA sequence: TGTGCCAGCAGCTCACGATACGAGCAGTACTTC. Translation: CASSSRYEQYF. The full variable domain, rest sourced from reference TRBV5-6 and TRBJ2-7, is DAGVTQSPTHLIKTRGQQVTLRCSPKSGHDTVSWYQQALGQGPQFIFQYYEEEERQRGNFPDRFSGHQFPNYSSELNVNALLLGDSALYLCASSSRYEQYFGPGTRLTVT.

The table lists this clonotype with many counts. The chain recombines TRBV2 with TRBJ2-7, with a possible D match to TRBD1 (6 bases). The germline V and J ends were trimmed by 6 bases and 6 bases, with 21 bases remaining between them. The CDR3 has 15 residues. Looked up from germline, CDR1 is SNHLY and CDR2 is FYNNEI. CDR3 sequence (DNA): TGTGCCAGCAGAGAACAGGGCTCGGTTCTGGGCGAGCAGTACTTC. Its protein is CASREQGSVLGEQYF.

This clonotype appeared many times. The chain combines TRBV5-1 with TRBJ2-5; D gene ambiguous. V lost 6 bases and J 0 bases, leaving 15 bases between the germline ends. The CDR3 loop spans 15 amino acids. Per the germline V gene, CDR1 is SGHRS and CDR2 is YFSETQ. The CDR3 nucleotides are TGCGCCAGCATTCTTTCCCCGGCTTACCAAGAGACCCAGTACTTC. Protein: CASILSPAYQETQYF. Supplemented by reference TRBV5-1 and TRBJ2-5, the full variable domain reads KAGVTQTPRYLIKTRGQQVTLSCSPISGHRSVSWYQQTPGQGLQFLFEYFSETQRNKGNFPGRFSGRQFSNSRSEMNVSTLELGDSALYLCASILSPAYQETQYFGPGTRLLVL.

This chain links TRBV19 with TRBJ2-7; 8 positions match TRBD2. Germline CDR1 reads LNHDA; CDR2 reads SQIVND (reference sequence). The CDR3 totals 14 residues. V was pared by 3 bases and J by 3 bases, with 4 bases of the junction left unmatched. CDR3 region: CASSMKLAVYEQYF. CDR3 DNA: TGTGCCAGTAGTATGAAACTAGCGGTCTACGAGCAGTACTTC. The variable domain in full, with the rest retrieved from reference TRBV19 and TRBJ2-7, is DGGITQSPKYLFRKEGQNVTLSCEQNLNHDAMYWYRQDPGQGLRLIYYSQIVNDFQKGDIAEGYSVSREKKESFPLTVTSAQKNPTAFYLCASSMKLAVYEQYFGPGTRLTVT.

About this clonotype itself: This clone may be a read error of a much larger clone one base away. The V gene is TRBV6-5, the J gene TRBJ2-3; TRBD1 aligns across 8 bases. The V and J ends lost 8 bases and 4 bases, in that order; junction bases with no gene match: 5. CDR1 is MNHEY and CDR2 is SVGAGI in the germline V gene. This CDR3 region has 13 residues. CDR3 DNA sequence: TGTGCCAGCGCTGGACAGGGCGCAGATACGCAGTATTTT. Translated, it gives CASAGQGADTQYF.

At least ten counts were recorded for this clonotype. This chain uses TRBV6-2 or TRBV6-3 with TRBJ2-7, with D perhaps TRBD2 (6 bases). CDR1 and CDR2 (germline): MNHEY, SVGEGT. This CDR3 spans 14 amino acids. Trimming took 6 bases from V and 5 from J, leaving 17 bases between them. The CDR3 protein is CASSSVWGGDEQYF. CDR3 in DNA: TGTGCCAGCAGCTCCGTCTGGGGCGGGGACGAGCAGTACTTC.

The chain employs TRBV3-1 and TRBJ2-7; D gene unclear. The CDR3 is 16 residues long. Looked up from germline, CDR1 is LGHDT and CDR2 is YNNKEL (reference sequence). V lost 0 bases and J lost 6, with 18 bases in between. Written as DNA, the CDR3 is TGTGCCAGCAGCCAAGATGGGCCTTACCTATATGTCGAGCAGTACTTC. This translates into CASSQDGPYLYVEQYF.

The table lists this clonotype with many counts. The chain couples TRBV27 to TRBJ2-3; perhaps D is TRBD1 or TRBD2 (5 bases each). The CDR3 length is 16 residues. V shed 0 bases and J shed 0 bases, with 10 bases lying between them. Germline lookup yields CDR1 MNHEY and CDR2 SMNVEV (reference sequence). The CDR3 here is CASSLSGVVSTDTQYF. DNA for the CDR3: TGTGCCAGCAGTTTATCGGGGGTTGTGAGCACAGATACGCAGTATTTT.

This clonotype has just a few counts. V is TRBV19 and J is TRBJ1-1; the D is unclear. V was trimmed by 5 bases and J by 0 bases, leaving 13 bases between them. Germline CDR1 and CDR2: LNHDA and SQIVND (reference sequence). The CDR3 has 15 amino acids. CDR3 protein: CASSQYIGVNTEAFF. CDR3 DNA: TGTGCCAGTAGTCAATATATTGGGGTGAACACTGAAGCTTTCTTT.

This clonotype occurred many times. The chain combines TRBV7-3 with TRBJ2-3, with D unresolved. From germline, CDR1 is SGHTA and CDR2 FQGTGA. The germline V and J ends were trimmed by 1 base and 0 bases, with 8 bases remaining between them. The CDR3 runs to 15 residues. The chain's CDR3 is CASSLNRDSTDTQYF. For the CDR3, the DNA is TGTGCCAGCAGCTTAAACCGCGACAGCACAGATACGCAGTATTTT. Full variable domain (outside the CDR3, taken from reference TRBV7-3 and TRBJ2-3): GAGVSQTPSNKVTEKGKYVELRCDPISGHTALYWYRQSLGQGPEFLIYFQGTGAADDSGLPNDRFFAVRPEGSVSTLKIQRTERGDSAVYLCASSLNRDSTDTQYFGPGTRLTVL.

In its sample, this clonotype was seen many times. The chain uses TRBV7-2 and TRBJ2-1, with D possibly being TRBD2 (6 bases). V was shortened by 1 base and J by 0 bases, with 13 bases between the two germline ends. Germline V gene sequence: CDR1 SGHTA, CDR2 FQGNSA. This CDR3 is 17 amino acids long. CDR3 nucleotide sequence: TGTGCCAGCAGCTTAGTCCGCGGGACCAGCTCCTACAATGAGCAGTTCTTC. Its translation is CASSLVRGTSSYNEQFF. Full variable domain (remainder filled in from reference TRBV7-2 and TRBJ2-1): GAGVSQSPSNKVTEKGKDVELRCDPISGHTALYWYRQSLGQGLEFLIYFQGNSAPDKSGLPSDRFSAERTGGSVSTLTIQRTQQEDSAVYLCASSLVRGTSSYNEQFFGPGTRLTVL.

The chain employs TRBV3-1 and TRBJ2-5, with TRBD1 identical over 7 bases. Per the germline V gene, CDR1 is LGHDT and CDR2 is YNNKEL (reference sequence). The ends lost 3 bases at V and 0 bases at J; junction bases unmatched: 10. The CDR3 has 17 amino acids. The CDR3 DNA is TGTGCCAGCAGCCAGGATCACTGGGGACAGAACCAAGAGACCCAGTACTTC. The encoded protein is CASSQDHWGQNQETQYF.

This clonotype appeared many times. The V and J genes are TRBV29-1 and TRBJ2-7; weak D call: TRBD1 (6 bases). The CDR3 consists of 14 residues. CDR1 is SQVTM, CDR2 ANQGSEA, per germline. V shed 0 bases and J shed 1 base, with 10 bases lying between them. The CDR3 bases are TGCAGCGTTGAAGATTTGGACAGATCCTACGAGCAGTACTTC. This encodes CSVEDLDRSYEQYF.

This clonotype was seen repeatedly, ten times or more. The rearrangement uses TRBV27 and TRBJ1-1, with 10 bases aligning to TRBD1. The J segment lost 11 bases and the V segment lost 3 bases, leaving 3 bases of the junction unmatched. CDR1 is MNHEY, CDR2 SMNVEV, per germline (reference sequence). There are 12 residues in the CDR3. In nucleotides, the CDR3 is TGTGCCAGCAGTTTCTCGGGACAGGGGGCTTTCTTT. Amino acid sequence: CASSFSGQGAFF.

This clonotype has ten or more counts. The chain recombines TRBV7-9 with TRBJ2-7; 8 nucleotides line up with TRBD1. There are 15 residues in the CDR3. The germline V gene has CDR1 SEHNR and CDR2 FQNEAQ (reference sequence). The J segment lost 2 bases and the V segment lost 0 bases, leaving 3 bases of the junction unmatched. The CDR3 coding sequence is TGTGCCAGCAGCTTAGCGCTGGGACAGGCCTACGAGCAGTACTTC. It encodes CASSLALGQAYEQYF.

In its sample, this clonotype was seen a few times. No conserved phenylalanine or tryptophan ends this CDR3, so it is likely a read error. The chain links TRBV7-2 to TRBJ2-7, with TRBD2 matching 7 bases. Per germline, CDR1 SGHTA and CDR2 FQGNSA. The CDR3 is 16 amino acids. V shed 2 bases and J 8 bases; nucleotides not matched to a gene: 15. CDR3 residues: CASSLLIAGELSQQYS. CDR3 DNA: TGTGCCAGCAGCTTACTGATTGCGGGAGAGCTTTCCCAGCAGTACTCC.